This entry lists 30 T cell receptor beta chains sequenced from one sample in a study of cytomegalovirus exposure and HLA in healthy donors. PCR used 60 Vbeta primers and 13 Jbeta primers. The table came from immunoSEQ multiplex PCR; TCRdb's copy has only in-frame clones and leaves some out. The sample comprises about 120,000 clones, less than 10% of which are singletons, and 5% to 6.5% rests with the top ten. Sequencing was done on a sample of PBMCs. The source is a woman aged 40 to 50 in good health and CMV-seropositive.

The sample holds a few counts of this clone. The CDR3 loop reads CASSSNHGEDTEAFF. CDR3 bases: TGTGCCAGCAGCTCCAACCATGGGGAGGACACTGAAGCTTTCTTT. This chain joins TRBV13 and TRBJ1-1; D is uncertain. This CDR3 contains 15 residues. V lost 4 bases, J lost 3 bases, and 15 bases lay in between. In germline, CDR1 is PRHDT, CDR2 FYEKMQ (reference sequence).

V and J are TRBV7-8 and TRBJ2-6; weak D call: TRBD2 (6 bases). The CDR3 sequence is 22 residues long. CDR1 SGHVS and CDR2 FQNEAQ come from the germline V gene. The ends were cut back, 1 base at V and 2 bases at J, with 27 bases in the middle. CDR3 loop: CASSLVVAELAVIPPGANVLTF. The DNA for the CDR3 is TGTGCCAGCAGCTTAGTAGTAGCCGAGTTAGCGGTGATACCTCCTGGGGCCAACGTCCTGACTTTC.

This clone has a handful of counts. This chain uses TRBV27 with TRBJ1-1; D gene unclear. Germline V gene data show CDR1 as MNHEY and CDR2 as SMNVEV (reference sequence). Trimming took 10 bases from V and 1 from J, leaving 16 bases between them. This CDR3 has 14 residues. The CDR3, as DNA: TGTGCCACCTCAAAGAGGGAGAGGAACACTGAAGCTTTCTTT. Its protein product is CATSKRERNTEAFF.

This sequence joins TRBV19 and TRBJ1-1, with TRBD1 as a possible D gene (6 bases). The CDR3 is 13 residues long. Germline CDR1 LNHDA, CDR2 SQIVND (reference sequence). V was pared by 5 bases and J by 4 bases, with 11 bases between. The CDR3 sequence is CASSSTGFTEAFF. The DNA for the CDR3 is TGTGCCAGTAGTTCAACAGGGTTCACTGAAGCTTTCTTT.

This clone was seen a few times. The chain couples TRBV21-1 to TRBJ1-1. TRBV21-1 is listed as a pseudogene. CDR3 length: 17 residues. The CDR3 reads CASSKYGGVPMNTEAFF. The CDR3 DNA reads TGTGCCAGCAGCAAATATGGCGGGGTGCCCATGAACACTGAAGCTTTCTTT.

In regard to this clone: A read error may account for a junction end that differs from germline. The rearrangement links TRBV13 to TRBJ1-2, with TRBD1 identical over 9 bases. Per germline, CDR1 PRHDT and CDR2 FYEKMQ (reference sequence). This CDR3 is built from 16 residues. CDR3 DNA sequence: TGTGCCAGCAGTTTAGGGACAGGGCCAGGGGGCTATGGCTACACCTTC. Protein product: CASSLGTGPGGYGYTF.

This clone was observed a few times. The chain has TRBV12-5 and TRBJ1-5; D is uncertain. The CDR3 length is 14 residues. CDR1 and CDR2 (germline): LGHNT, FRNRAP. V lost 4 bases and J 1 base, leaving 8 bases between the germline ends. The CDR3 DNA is TGTGCTAGTGGTTCTTGGCAGAGCAATCAGCCCCAGCATTTT. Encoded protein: CASGSWQSNQPQHF.

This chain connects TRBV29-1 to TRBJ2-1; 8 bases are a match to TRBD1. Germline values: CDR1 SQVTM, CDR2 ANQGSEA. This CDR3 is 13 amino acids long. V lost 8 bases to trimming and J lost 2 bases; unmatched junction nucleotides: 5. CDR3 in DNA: TGCAGCCTCGACAGGGGAACCTACAATGAGCAGTTCTTC. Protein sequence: CSLDRGTYNEQFF.

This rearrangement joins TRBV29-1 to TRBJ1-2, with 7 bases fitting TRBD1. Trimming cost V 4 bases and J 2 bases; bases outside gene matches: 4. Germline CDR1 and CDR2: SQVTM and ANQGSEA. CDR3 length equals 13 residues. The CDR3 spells CSVGQGLNYGYTF. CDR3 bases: TGCAGCGTTGGACAGGGTCTAAACTATGGCTACACCTTC.

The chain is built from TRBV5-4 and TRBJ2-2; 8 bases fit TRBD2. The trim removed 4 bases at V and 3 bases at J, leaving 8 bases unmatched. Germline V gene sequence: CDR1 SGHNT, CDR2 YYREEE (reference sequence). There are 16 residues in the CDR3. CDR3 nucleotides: TGTGCCAGCAGCGAATTCGGGGGGGCCTACACCGGGGAGCTGTTTTTT. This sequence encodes CASSEFGGAYTGELFF.

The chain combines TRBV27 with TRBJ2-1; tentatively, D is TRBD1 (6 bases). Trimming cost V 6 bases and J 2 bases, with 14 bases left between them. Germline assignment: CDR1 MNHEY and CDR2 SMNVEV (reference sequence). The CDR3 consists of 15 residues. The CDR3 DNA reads TGTGCCAGCAGCCGTGGACCAGGGGCCTACAATGAGCAGTTCTTC. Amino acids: CASSRGPGAYNEQFF.

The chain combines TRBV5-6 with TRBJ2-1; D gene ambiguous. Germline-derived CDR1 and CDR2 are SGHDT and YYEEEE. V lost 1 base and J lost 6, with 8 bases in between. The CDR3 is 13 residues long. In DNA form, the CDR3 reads TGTGCCAGCAGCTTGATCCCAGTCAATGAGCAGTTCTTC. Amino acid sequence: CASSLIPVNEQFF.

The CDR3 DNA follows: TGTGCCATCAGTGGAGGGACAGGGGGCTCGGTATACAATGAGCAGTTCTTC. Amino acids: CAISGGTGGSVYNEQFF. This chain joins TRBV10-3 and TRBJ2-1; 12 nucleotides align to TRBD1. CDR3 length: 17 residues. Per the germline V gene, CDR1 is ENHRY and CDR2 is SYGVKD. The J segment lost 4 bases and the V segment lost 4 bases, leaving 8 bases of the junction unmatched.

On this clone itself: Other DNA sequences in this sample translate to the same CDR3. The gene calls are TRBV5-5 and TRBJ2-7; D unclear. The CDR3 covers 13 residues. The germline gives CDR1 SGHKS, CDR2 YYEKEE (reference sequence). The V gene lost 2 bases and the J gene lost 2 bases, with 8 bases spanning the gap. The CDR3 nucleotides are TGTGCCAGCAGCTTCCCTGGCACCTACGAGCAGTACTTC. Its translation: CASSFPGTYEQYF.

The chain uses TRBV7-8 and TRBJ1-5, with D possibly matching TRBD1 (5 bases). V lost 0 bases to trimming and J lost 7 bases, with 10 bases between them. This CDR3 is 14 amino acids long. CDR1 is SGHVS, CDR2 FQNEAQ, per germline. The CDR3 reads CASSLAVKGQPQHF. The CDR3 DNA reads TGTGCCAGCAGCTTAGCCGTCAAGGGGCAGCCCCAGCATTTT. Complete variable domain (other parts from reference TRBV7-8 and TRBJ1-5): GAGVSQSPRYKVAKRGQDVALRCDPISGHVSLFWYQQALGQGPEFLTYFQNEAQLDKSGLPSDRFFAERPEGSVSTLKIQRTQQEDSAVYLCASSLAVKGQPQHFGDGTRLSIL.

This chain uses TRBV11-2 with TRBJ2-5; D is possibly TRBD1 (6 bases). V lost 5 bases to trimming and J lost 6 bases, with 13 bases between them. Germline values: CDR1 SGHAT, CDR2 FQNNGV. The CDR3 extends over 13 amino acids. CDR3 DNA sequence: TGTGCCAGCAGCCCTGGACAGCCCCAGACCCAGTACTTC. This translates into CASSPGQPQTQYF.

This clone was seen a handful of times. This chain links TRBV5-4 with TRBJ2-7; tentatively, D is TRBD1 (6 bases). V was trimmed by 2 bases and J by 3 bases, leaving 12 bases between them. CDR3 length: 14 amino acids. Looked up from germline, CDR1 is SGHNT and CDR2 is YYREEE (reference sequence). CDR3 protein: CASSLQGAYYEQYF. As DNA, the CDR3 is TGTGCCAGCAGCTTACAGGGAGCATACTACGAGCAGTACTTC.

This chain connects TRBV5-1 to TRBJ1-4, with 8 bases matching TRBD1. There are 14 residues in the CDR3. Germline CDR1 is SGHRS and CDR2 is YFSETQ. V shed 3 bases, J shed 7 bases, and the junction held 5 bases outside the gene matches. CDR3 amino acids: CASSSGQEGEKLFF. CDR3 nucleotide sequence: TGCGCCAGCAGCTCGGGACAGGAAGGTGAAAAACTGTTTTTT.

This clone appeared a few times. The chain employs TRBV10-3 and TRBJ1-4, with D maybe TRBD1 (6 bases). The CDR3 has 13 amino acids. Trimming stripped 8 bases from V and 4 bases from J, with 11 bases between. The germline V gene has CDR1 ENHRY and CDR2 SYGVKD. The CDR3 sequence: CAIGQKLNEKLFF. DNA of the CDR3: TGTGCCATCGGACAGAAGCTTAATGAAAAACTGTTTTTT.

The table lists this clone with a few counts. The CDR3 protein is CASSQRGTRRIDTQYF. As DNA, the CDR3 is TGTGCCAGCAGTCAACGCGGGACTAGGAGGATCGATACGCAGTATTTT. V usage is TRBV2 and J usage is TRBJ2-3; TRBD2 matches at 8 bases. V was clipped by 5 bases and J by 6 bases; unmatched bases: 13. The germline gives CDR1 SNHLY, CDR2 FYNNEI. This CDR3 region has 16 residues.

The CDR3 loop reads CASSLEAGGSNYGYTF. The CDR3, as DNA: TGCGCCAGCAGCTTGGAGGCAGGGGGATCTAACTATGGCTACACCTTC. The chain employs TRBV5-1 and TRBJ1-2; TRBD1 matches 7 bases. CDR1 is SGHRS and CDR2 is YFSETQ in the germline V gene. Unmatched junction bases numbered 5, after V lost 0 bases and J lost 0 bases. This CDR3 has 16 residues.

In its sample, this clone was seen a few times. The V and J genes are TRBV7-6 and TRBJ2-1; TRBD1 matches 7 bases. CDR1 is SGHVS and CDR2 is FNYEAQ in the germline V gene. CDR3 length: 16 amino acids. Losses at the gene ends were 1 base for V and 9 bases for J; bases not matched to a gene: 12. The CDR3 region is CASSLGVGRGRGEQFF. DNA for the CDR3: TGTGCCAGCAGCTTAGGGGTTGGCAGGGGGAGAGGTGAGCAGTTCTTC.

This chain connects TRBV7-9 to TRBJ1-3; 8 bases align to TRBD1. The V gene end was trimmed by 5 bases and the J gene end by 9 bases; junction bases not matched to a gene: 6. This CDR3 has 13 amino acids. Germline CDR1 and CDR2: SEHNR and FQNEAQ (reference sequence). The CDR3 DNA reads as TGTGCCAGCAGCCCAAGGACAGGGATCACCATATATTTT. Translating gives CASSPRTGITIYF.

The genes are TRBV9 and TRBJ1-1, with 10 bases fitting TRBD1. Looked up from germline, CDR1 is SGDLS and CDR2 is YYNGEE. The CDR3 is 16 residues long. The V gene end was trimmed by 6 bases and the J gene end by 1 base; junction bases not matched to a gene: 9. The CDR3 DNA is TGTGCCAGCACTTTGACGGGACAGGGGTCGAACACTGAAGCTTTCTTT. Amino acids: CASTLTGQGSNTEAFF.

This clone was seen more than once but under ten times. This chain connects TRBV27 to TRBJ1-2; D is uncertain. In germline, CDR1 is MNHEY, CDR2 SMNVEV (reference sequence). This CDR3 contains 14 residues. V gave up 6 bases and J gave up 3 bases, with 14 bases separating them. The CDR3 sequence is CASSIRGFDYGYTF. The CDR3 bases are TGTGCCAGCAGCATACGGGGATTCGACTATGGCTACACCTTC.

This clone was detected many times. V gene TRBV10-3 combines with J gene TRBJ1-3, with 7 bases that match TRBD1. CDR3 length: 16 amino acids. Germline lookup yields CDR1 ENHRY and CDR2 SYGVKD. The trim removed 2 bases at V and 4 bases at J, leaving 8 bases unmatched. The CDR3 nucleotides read TGTGCCATCAGTGAGCCGAGACAGGGATCAGGAAACACCATATATTTT. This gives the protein CAISEPRQGSGNTIYF.

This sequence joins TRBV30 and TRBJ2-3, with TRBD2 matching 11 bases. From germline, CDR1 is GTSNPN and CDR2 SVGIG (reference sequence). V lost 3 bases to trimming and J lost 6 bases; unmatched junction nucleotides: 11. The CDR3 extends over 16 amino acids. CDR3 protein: CAWRRGSGGALDTQYF. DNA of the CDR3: TGTGCCTGGAGAAGGGGTAGCGGGGGGGCCCTCGATACGCAGTATTTT.

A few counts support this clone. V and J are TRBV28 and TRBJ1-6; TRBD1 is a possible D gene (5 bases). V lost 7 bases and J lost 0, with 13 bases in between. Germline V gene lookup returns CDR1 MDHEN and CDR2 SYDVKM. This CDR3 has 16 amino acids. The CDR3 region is CASNSGVPSYNSPLHF. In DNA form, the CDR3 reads TGTGCCAGCAACTCGGGGGTTCCCTCCTATAATTCACCCCTCCACTTT.

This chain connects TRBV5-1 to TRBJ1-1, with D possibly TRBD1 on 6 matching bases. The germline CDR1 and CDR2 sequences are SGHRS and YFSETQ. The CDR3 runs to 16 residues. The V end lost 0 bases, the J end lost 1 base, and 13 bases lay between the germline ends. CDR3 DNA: TGCGCCAGCAGCTTGGGGGCAGGGGCTGAGAACACTGAAGCTTTCTTT. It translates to CASSLGAGAENTEAFF.

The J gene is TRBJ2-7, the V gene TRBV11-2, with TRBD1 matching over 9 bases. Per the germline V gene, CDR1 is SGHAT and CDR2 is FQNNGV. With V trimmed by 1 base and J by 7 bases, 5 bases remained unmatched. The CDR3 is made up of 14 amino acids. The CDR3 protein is CASSLGGTGWEQYF. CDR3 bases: TGTGCCAGCAGCTTAGGGGGGACAGGGTGGGAGCAGTACTTC.